Below, one T cell receptor beta chain is given with its context. Its specificity is not known. A single-stranded UMI oligo with SP2 sequence was ligated to cDNA 3' ends. First-round PCR used approximately 4 cycles and beta primers RC1.1 and RC1.2 covering TRBC1 and TRBC2. TCRdb independently ran MiXCR on the UMI-ligation and nested PCR reads; one entry per CDR3 protein. This table holds around 44,000 distinct CDR3 sequences, more than 15% found once. From germline, CDR1 is MGHDK and CDR2 SYGVNS. Trimming removed 4 bases from V and 4 bases from J; junction bases left unmatched: 11. This CDR3 has 16 residues. The record originates from a study of quantifying T cell responses using KT2 cells. Study-wide background: Reverse transcription used primers in the TCR alpha and beta constant regions. A predetermined fluorescence threshold ended the second PCR, run as a qPCR. Study conclusions and caveats: KT2 clone alpha and beta sequence counts scaled linearly with input KT2 cell number. Even the lowest spike-in, about one KT2 cell per 100,000 PBMC, yielded detectable KT2 sequences.

Known numbers of the T cell clone KT2 were added to PBMC. The source of this sequence is a human donor. V gene TRBV25-1 combines with J gene TRBJ2-7; 9 nucleotides line up with TRBD2. The sequencing sample was made of PBMCs spiked with cells of the T cell clone KT2. In nucleotides, the CDR3 is TGTGCCAGCAGTGCCCAAGCTTCTAGCGGGAAGTACGAGCAGTACTTC. It codes for CASSAQASSGKYEQYF.